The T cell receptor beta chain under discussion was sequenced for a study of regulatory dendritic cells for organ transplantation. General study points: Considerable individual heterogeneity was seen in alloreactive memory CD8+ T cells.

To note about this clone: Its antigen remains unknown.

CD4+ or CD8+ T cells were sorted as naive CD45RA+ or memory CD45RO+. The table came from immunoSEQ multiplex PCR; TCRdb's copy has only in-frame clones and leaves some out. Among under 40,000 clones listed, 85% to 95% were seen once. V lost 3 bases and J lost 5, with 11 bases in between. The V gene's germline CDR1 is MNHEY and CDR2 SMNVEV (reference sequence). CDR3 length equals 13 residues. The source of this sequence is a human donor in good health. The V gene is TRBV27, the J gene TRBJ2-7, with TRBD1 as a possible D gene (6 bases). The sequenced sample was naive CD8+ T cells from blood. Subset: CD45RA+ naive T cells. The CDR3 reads CASSFDRFNEQYF. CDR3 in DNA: TGTGCCAGCAGTTTTGACAGGTTCAACGAGCAGTACTTC.